The present T cell receptor (beta chain) was sequenced within a study of blood T cell repertoires in COVID-19. Study background: Samples of COVID-19 (acute and convalescent) were obtained from the United States, Italy and Spain. PBMCs, B-cell-depleted T cells, or T cells provided the cDNA or gDNA that made up the material.

In the original processing: Counts of nucleated cells, estimated from reference gene primer amplification, were obtained. Only in-frame clones appear in the TCRdb table, and some are missing; sequencing was by immunoSEQ multiplex PCR. D and trimming come from the DNA, and the V and J calls and clone size come from that table. The table lists more than 80,000 clones, about nine tenths of them singletons. The TCR was taken from a human donor with active COVID-19. The donor label of this sample is uncertain. Material for sequencing was peripheral blood.

The CDR3: CASSQDLRQGTNYGYTF. CDR3 DNA sequence: TGCGCCAGCAGCCAAGATCTGAGACAGGGTACTAACTATGGCTACACCTTC. The genes are TRBV4-1 and TRBJ1-2, with 7 bases matching TRBD1. After removal of 0 bases from V and 0 bases from J, the junction contained 7 bases not matched to a gene. This CDR3 spans 17 amino acids. CDR1 MGHRA and CDR2 YSYEKL come from the germline V gene.